Following are 25 T cell receptor beta chains from one sample sequenced in a study of memory CD4+ T cells and cytomegalovirus serostatus. Here immunoSEQ multiplex PCR was the method, and the copy in TCRdb shows in-frame clones only, minus some. This sample has around 50,000 clones; 78% occur once, and the top ten carry approximately 0.65%. The sort gate was single viable CD3+CD4+CD8-CD45RO+ cells for memory CD4+ T cells. The specimen was memory CD4+ T cells from blood. The receptors here all came from an adult in good health and CMV-seronegative.

V and J are TRBV4-1 and TRBJ2-1; 10 positions match TRBD2. This CDR3 has 18 amino acids. Germline assignment: CDR1 MGHRA and CDR2 YSYEKL. The V gene end was trimmed by 4 bases and the J gene end by 8 bases; junction bases not matched to a gene: 17. DNA of the CDR3: TGCGCCAGCAGCCCCCCGGGGGTGCCTAGCGGGAGATCGCATGAGCAGTTCTTC. Amino acid sequence: CASSPPGVPSGRSHEQFF.

The rearrangement links TRBV10-3 to TRBJ1-3; D might be TRBD1 (5 bases). This CDR3 contains 15 residues. Germline V lookup: CDR1 ENHRY, CDR2 SYGVKD. Deletions cut 7 bases from V and 2 bases from J, with 15 bases between. CDR3 protein: CAITPETGAGNTIYF. CDR3 bases: TGTGCCATCACCCCGGAAACGGGGGCTGGAAACACCATATATTTT.

This chain connects TRBV6-5 to TRBJ2-5; 12 bases agree with TRBD2. Trimming cost V 8 bases and J 3 bases; bases outside gene matches: 4. Germline CDR1 is MNHEY and CDR2 is SVGAGI. The CDR3 spans 14 residues. The CDR3 spells CASAGLAGKETQYF. The CDR3 DNA reads as TGTGCCAGCGCAGGACTAGCGGGAAAAGAGACCCAGTACTTC.

This clone turned up a few times. This rearrangement joins TRBV28 to TRBJ2-2; tentatively, D is TRBD1 (6 bases). This CDR3 contains 15 residues. Trimming left V 8 bases short and J 1 base short, with 14 bases between. In germline, CDR1 is MDHEN, CDR2 SYDVKM. The DNA of the CDR3 is TGTGCCAGCCTGCCGGGACACCGGAACACCGGGGAGCTGTTTTTT. Translated: CASLPGHRNTGELFF.

This clone was seen a handful of times. The chain recombines TRBV27 with TRBJ2-2; 10 nucleotides line up with TRBD1. Germline CDR1 reads MNHEY; CDR2 reads SMNVEV (reference sequence). The CDR3 has 18 residues. Trimming took 7 bases from V and 5 from J; bases not matched to a gene: 16. The CDR3 DNA is TGTGCCAGCACCCTCAAGAACCGGGACAGGGGCAGGACCGGGGAGCTGTTTTTT. Translated, it gives CASTLKNRDRGRTGELFF.

The rearrangement joins TRBV28 to TRBJ2-7, with 9 bases lining up with TRBD1. V lost 5 bases to trimming and J lost 1 base; unmatched junction nucleotides: 12. Germline V gene sequence: CDR1 MDHEN, CDR2 SYDVKM. This CDR3 has 17 amino acids. CDR3 sequence: CASSRLVAGTGSYEQYF. In DNA form, the CDR3 reads TGTGCCAGCAGTCGTCTCGTTGCAGGGACAGGGTCCTACGAGCAGTACTTC.

The chain couples TRBV5-4 to TRBJ2-7, with D perhaps matching TRBD2 (6 bases). This CDR3 region has 14 residues. The ends were cut back, 4 bases at V and 9 bases at J, with 20 bases in the middle. Germline assignment: CDR1 SGHNT and CDR2 YYREEE (reference sequence). The DNA of the CDR3 is TGTGCCAGCAGCGCCGGGACTTGGAGTCCGCCGCAGTACTTC. Translated, it gives CASSAGTWSPPQYF.

This chain uses TRBV12-5 with TRBJ2-1; TRBD2 aligns across 8 bases. This CDR3 has 15 residues. V lost 7 bases, J lost 3 bases, and 8 bases stayed unmatched. In germline, CDR1 is LGHNT, CDR2 FRNRAP. Here the CDR3 DNA reads TGTGCTAGTGTCGTGCGGGAGGTAAACTACAATGAGCAGTTCTTC. Its translation is CASVVREVNYNEQFF.

The chain combines TRBV2 with TRBJ2-7; D might be TRBD1 (5 bases). From germline, CDR1 is SNHLY and CDR2 FYNNEI. The CDR3 runs 14 residues. V lost 4 bases and J lost 0, with 10 bases in between. CDR3 region: CASSVGPPSYEQYF. The CDR3, as DNA: TGTGCCAGCAGTGTGGGGCCACCCTCCTACGAGCAGTACTTC. The full variable domain, its missing parts supplied by reference TRBV2 and TRBJ2-7, is EPEVTQTPSHQVTQMGQEVILRCVPISNHLYFYWYRQILGQKVEFLVSFYNNEISEKSEIFDDQFSVERPDGSNFTLKIRSTKLEDSAMYFCASSVGPPSYEQYFGPGTRLTVT.

This sequence joins TRBV5-6 and TRBJ2-3; D is possibly TRBD1 (5 bases). The length of the CDR3 is 13 residues. CDR1 is SGHDT, CDR2 YYEEEE, per germline. V was trimmed by 2 bases and J by 3 bases, leaving 7 bases between them. CDR3 nucleotide sequence: TGTGCCAGCAGCTTCCAGGGAACAGATACGCAGTATTTT. Translated, it gives CASSFQGTDTQYF.

The rearrangement links TRBV7-2 to TRBJ2-3; no clear D gene. Germline CDR1 is SGHTA and CDR2 is FQGNSA. V was shortened by 3 bases and J by 4 bases, with 8 bases between the two germline ends. The CDR3 has 13 residues. The CDR3 here is CASSFEPSDTQYF. DNA of the CDR3: TGTGCCAGCAGCTTTGAGCCCTCAGATACGCAGTATTTT.

The chain combines TRBV7-3 with TRBJ2-2, with 7 bases fitting TRBD2. Germline CDR1 and CDR2: SGHTA and FQGTGA. Trimming cost V 2 bases and J 6 bases; bases outside gene matches: 9. The CDR3 is 16 residues long. CDR3 residues: CASSLDGRPWAGELFF. CDR3 sequence (DNA): TGTGCCAGCAGCTTAGACGGGAGGCCGTGGGCCGGGGAGCTGTTTTTT.

The chain links TRBV9 to TRBJ2-1; D gene ambiguous. Trimming took off 4 bases at V and 5 bases at J, with 16 bases between the two ends. The length of the CDR3 is 15 residues. Per germline, CDR1 SGDLS and CDR2 YYNGEE. In nucleotides, the CDR3 is TGTGCCAGCAGCCCCACCGAGATCCTCAACAATGAGCAGTTCTTC. It encodes CASSPTEILNNEQFF. Complete variable domain (other parts from reference TRBV9 and TRBJ2-1): DSGVTQTPKHLITATGQRVTLRCSPRSGDLSVYWYQQSLDQGLQFLIQYYNGEERAKGNILERFSAQQFPDLHSELNLSSLELGDSALYFCASSPTEILNNEQFFGPGTRLTVL.

This clone was observed once. The chain is built from TRBV5-4 and TRBJ2-1; no reliable D call. V lost 0 bases, J lost 9 bases, and 10 bases lay in between. CDR3 size: 13 residues. CDR1 is SGHNT and CDR2 is YYREEE in the germline V gene (reference sequence). CDR3 sequence reads: CASSLARSSEQFF. DNA for the CDR3: TGTGCCAGCAGCTTGGCTAGGAGCAGTGAGCAGTTCTTC.

This clone was seen only a few times. CDR3 amino acids: CASSSQGHTEAFF. CDR3 nucleotides: TGTGCCAGCAGCTCGCAGGGTCACACTGAAGCTTTCTTT. The rearrangement links TRBV7-3 to TRBJ1-1, with D maybe TRBD1 (5 bases). V lost 4 bases, J lost 3 bases, and 9 bases lay in between. Germline CDR1 is SGHTA and CDR2 is FQGTGA. This CDR3 spans 13 amino acids.

This clone was counted a few times. V is TRBV5-4 and J is TRBJ2-7; D is perhaps TRBD2 (5 bases). The CDR3 loop spans 14 amino acids. The germline CDR1 and CDR2 sequences are SGHNT and YYREEE (reference sequence). The V and J ends lost 1 base and 5 bases respectively, with 13 bases between them. The CDR3 protein is CASSLTGTLNEQYF. The CDR3 nucleotides are TGTGCCAGCAGCTTGACGGGAACCCTTAACGAGCAGTACTTC.

The rearrangement joins TRBV18 to TRBJ1-1; TRBD1 might be the D (5 bases). Germline CDR1 reads KGHSH; CDR2 reads LQKENI. This CDR3 has 13 amino acids. The V and J ends lost 4 bases and 8 bases respectively, with 14 bases between them. The CDR3 DNA is TGTGCCAGCTCACGGACTGGGGGGGGAGAAGCTTTCTTT. The encoded protein is CASSRTGGGEAFF.

V and J are TRBV5-1 and TRBJ2-2; the D is unclear. V lost 0 bases, J lost 5 bases, and 11 bases lay in between. Germline V lookup: CDR1 SGHRS, CDR2 YFSETQ. The CDR3 runs 15 residues. The CDR3 sequence: CASSLAVVGTGELFF. The CDR3 DNA follows: TGCGCCAGCAGCTTGGCCGTTGTAGGGACCGGGGAGCTGTTTTTT.

This chain uses TRBV28 with TRBJ1-1, with D maybe TRBD1 (5 bases). CDR1 and CDR2 from the germline V gene are MDHEN and SYDVKM. There are 12 residues in the CDR3. V lost 7 bases and J lost 13, with 19 bases in between. CDR3 in amino acids: CASTFLTGGVFF. The CDR3 nucleotides read TGTGCCAGCACCTTCCTAACGGGAGGGGTTTTCTTT.

The chain uses TRBV7-9 and TRBJ2-3; D unclear. The CDR3 covers 14 residues. CDR1 SEHNR and CDR2 FQNEAQ come from the germline V gene (reference sequence). V was cut by 3 bases and J by 3 bases, with 10 bases left in between. CDR3 nucleotide sequence: TGTGCCAGCAGCTTTGGGATTTCGACAGATACGCAGTATTTT. This sequence encodes CASSFGISTDTQYF. Supplemented by reference TRBV7-9 and TRBJ2-3, the full variable domain reads DTGVSQNPRHKITKRGQNVTFRCDPISEHNRLYWYRQTLGQGPEFLTYFQNEAQLEKSRLLSDRFSAERPKGSFSTLEIQRTEQGDSAMYLCASSFGISTDTQYFGPGTRLTVL.

This clone was observed a few times. The chain combines TRBV30 with TRBJ1-1; D may be TRBD1 (5 bases). Trimming pared 2 bases from V and 1 base from J, leaving 8 bases between. In germline, CDR1 is GTSNPN, CDR2 SVGIG (reference sequence). CDR3 size: 13 residues. The CDR3 sequence: CAWSRGGNTEAFF. As DNA, the CDR3 is TGTGCCTGGAGTAGGGGCGGGAACACTGAAGCTTTCTTT. Drawing the rest from reference TRBV30 and TRBJ1-1, the complete variable domain is SQTIHQWPATLVQPVGSPLSLECTVEGTSNPNLYWYRQAAGRGLQLLFYSVGIGQISSEVPQNLSASRPQDRQFILSSKKLLLSDSGFYLCAWSRGGNTEAFFGQGTRLTVV.

The chain couples TRBV11-3 to TRBJ2-3; 7 nucleotides agree with TRBD1. In germline, CDR1 is SGHNT, CDR2 YENEEA. Losses at the gene ends were 4 bases for V and 2 bases for J; bases not matched to a gene: 3. The CDR3 is 14 amino acids. CDR3 in DNA: TGTGCCAGCAGCTGGGGACAGAACACAGATACGCAGTATTTT. The encoded protein is CASSWGQNTDTQYF. Full variable domain (rest looked up from reference TRBV11-3 and TRBJ2-3): EAGVVQSPRYKIIEKKQPVAFWCNPISGHNTLYWYLQNLGQGPELLIRYENEEAVDDSQLPKDRFSAERLKGVDSTLKIQPAELGDSAVYLCASSWGQNTDTQYFGPGTRLTVL.

In this sample, this clone turned up a few times. The chain uses TRBV27 and TRBJ2-1, with TRBD2 identical over 10 bases. V shed 4 bases and J 7 bases; nucleotides not matched to a gene: 10. There are 16 residues in the CDR3. Germline loops: CDR1 MNHEY, CDR2 SMNVEV (reference sequence). CDR3: CASSSWTSGAGNEQFF. CDR3 coding DNA: TGTGCCAGCAGTTCTTGGACTAGCGGAGCGGGGAATGAGCAGTTCTTC.

Details on this clone: Compared with germline, one end of the junction differs, possibly owing to a read error. V gene TRBV7-7 combines with J gene TRBJ1-5; D is possibly TRBD1 (6 bases). The germline CDR1 and CDR2 sequences are SSHAT and FNYEAQ (reference sequence). The CDR3 covers 14 residues. CDR3 in DNA: TGTGCTAGCAGCTTAAATCCAGGGGATCAGCCCCAGCATTTT. It translates to CASSLNPGDQPQHF.

By share, this clone ranks as medium-sized. V is TRBV19 and J is TRBJ2-2, with 12 bases matching TRBD1. CDR3 size: 15 residues. J gave up 4 bases and V 6 bases, and 3 bases lay outside the gene matches. CDR1 LNHDA and CDR2 SQIVND come from the germline V gene (reference sequence). Here the CDR3 DNA reads TGTGCCAGTAGAGGGACAGGGGGCATCACCGGGGAGCTGTTTTTT. Its protein is CASRGTGGITGELFF.